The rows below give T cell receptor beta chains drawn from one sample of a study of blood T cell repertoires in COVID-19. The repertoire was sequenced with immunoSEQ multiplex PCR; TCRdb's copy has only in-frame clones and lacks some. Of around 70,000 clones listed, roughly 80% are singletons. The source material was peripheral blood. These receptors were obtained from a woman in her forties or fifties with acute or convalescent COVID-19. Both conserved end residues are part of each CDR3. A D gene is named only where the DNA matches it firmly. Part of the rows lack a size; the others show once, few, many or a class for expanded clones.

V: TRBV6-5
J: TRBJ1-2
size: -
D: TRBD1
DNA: TGTGCCAGCAGCCCGGCGACAGGGGGCTATGGCTACACCTTC
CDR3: CASSPATGGYGYTF

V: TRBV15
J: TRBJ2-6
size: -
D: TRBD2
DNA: TGTGCCACCAGCACGGGGGGGACTCCTGGGGCCAACGTCCTGACTTTC
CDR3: CATSTGGTPGANVLTF

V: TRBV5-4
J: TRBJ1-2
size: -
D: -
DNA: TGTGCGCCAGCAGGAGGGAGATCCTATGGCTACACCTTC
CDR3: CAPAGGRSYGYTF

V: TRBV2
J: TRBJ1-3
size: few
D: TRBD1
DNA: TGTGCCAGCAGTGGACAGGGTGCTGGAAACACCATATATTTT
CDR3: CASSGQGAGNTIYF

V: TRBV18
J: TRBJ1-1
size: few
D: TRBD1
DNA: TGTGCCAGCTCACCCGGGACAGGGGGCATTGGAGCTTTCTTT
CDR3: CASSPGTGGIGAFF

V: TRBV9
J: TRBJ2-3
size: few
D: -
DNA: TGTGCCAGCAGCGTAATAAGGGGTAAACAGACTAGGCATACGCAGTATTTT
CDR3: CASSVIRGKQTRHTQYF

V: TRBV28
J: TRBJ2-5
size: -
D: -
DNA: TGTGCCAGCAGGGAAAGACTAGGAAAACAAGAGACCCAGTACTTC
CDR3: CASRERLGKQETQYF

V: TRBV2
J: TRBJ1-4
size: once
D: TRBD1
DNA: TGTGCCAGCAACGGAGACAGGGGAAGGGAAAAACTGTTTTTT
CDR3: CASNGDRGREKLFF

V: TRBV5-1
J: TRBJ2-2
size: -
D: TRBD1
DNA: TGCGCCAGCAAAGGACAGGGGAACACCGGGGAGCTGTTTTTT
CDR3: CASKGQGNTGELFF

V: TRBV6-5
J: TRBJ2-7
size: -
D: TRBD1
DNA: TGTGCCAGCAGTTACCCTCCGGGACAGGGTTCATCCGAGCAGTACTTC
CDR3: CASSYPPGQGSSEQYF

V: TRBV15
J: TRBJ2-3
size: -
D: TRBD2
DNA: TGTGCCACCAGCAGATCCCGCGGCGGGCTAGCGGGAGTTATAGATACGCAGTATTTT
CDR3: CATSRSRGGLAGVIDTQYF

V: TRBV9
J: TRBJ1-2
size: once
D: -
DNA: TGTGCCAGCAGCGTAGTCTCGGGGTCGGGTGGCTACACCTTC
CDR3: CASSVVSGSGGYTF

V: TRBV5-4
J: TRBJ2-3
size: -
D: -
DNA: TGTGCCAGCAACTATAAGCAAGCAGATACGCAGTATTTT
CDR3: CASNYKQADTQYF

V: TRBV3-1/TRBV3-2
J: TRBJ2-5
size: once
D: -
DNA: TGTGCCAGCAGCTCCGGGAACCAAGAGACCCAGTACTTC
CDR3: CASSSGNQETQYF

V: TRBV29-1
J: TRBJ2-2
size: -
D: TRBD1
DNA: TGCAGCGTTGCTACAGGGGCCCTCACCGGGGAGCTGTTTTTT
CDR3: CSVATGALTGELFF

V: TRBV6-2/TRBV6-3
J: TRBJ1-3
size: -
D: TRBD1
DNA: TGTGCCAGCAGTCCACCCGGGACAGCCTCTGGAAACACCATATATTTT
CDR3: CASSPPGTASGNTIYF

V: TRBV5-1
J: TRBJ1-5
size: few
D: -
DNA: TGCGCCAGCAGCTTGGGTCAAAATCAGCCCCAGCATTTT
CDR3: CASSLGQNQPQHF

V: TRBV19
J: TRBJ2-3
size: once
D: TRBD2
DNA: TGTGCCAGTACCTTGACTAGCGGGAGGCAGGATACGCAGTATTTT
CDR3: CASTLTSGRQDTQYF

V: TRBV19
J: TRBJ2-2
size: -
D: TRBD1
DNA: TGTGCCAGTACGGGGACAGGGGGCACCGGGGAGCTGTTTTTT
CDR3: CASTGTGGTGELFF

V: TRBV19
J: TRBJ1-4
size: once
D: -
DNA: TGTGCCAGTAGTATCCCAGGGATAGCTAATGAAAAACTGTTTTTT
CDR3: CASSIPGIANEKLFF

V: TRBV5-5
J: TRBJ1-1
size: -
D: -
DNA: TGTGCCAGCAGCTTGGGACAGTCGAACACTGAAGCTTTCTTT
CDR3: CASSLGQSNTEAFF

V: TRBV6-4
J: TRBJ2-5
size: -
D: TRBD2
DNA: TGTGCCAGCAGTGATCCCGGGACTAGCGGGGGGGCCGGTGAGACCCAGTACTTC
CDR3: CASSDPGTSGGAGETQYF

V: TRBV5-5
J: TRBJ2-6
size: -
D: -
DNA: TGTGCCAGCAGCTTGCTGACAGCTGGGGCCAACGTCCTGACTTTC
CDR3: CASSLLTAGANVLTF

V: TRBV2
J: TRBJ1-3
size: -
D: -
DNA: TGTGCCAGCAACGGTCAGCGAGGAAACACCATATATTTT
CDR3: CASNGQRGNTIYF

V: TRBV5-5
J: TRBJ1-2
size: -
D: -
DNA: TGTGCCAGCAGCTTGCCCCTACAGGGAAGTGGCTACACCTTC
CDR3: CASSLPLQGSGYTF

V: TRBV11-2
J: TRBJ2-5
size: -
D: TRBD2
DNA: TGTGCCAGCAGGCTTAACGCCGGAACGGGACTAGCGGGAGAGACCCAGTACTTC
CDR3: CASRLNAGTGLAGETQYF

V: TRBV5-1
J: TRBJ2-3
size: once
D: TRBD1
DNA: TGCGCCAGCAGCGGCCGGGACAGGCAACACACAGATACGCAGTATTTT
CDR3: CASSGRDRQHTDTQYF

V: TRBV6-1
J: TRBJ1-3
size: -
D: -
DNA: TGTGCCAGCAGTGCCGTTTCCCTAGGTGGAAACACCATATATTTT
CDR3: CASSAVSLGGNTIYF